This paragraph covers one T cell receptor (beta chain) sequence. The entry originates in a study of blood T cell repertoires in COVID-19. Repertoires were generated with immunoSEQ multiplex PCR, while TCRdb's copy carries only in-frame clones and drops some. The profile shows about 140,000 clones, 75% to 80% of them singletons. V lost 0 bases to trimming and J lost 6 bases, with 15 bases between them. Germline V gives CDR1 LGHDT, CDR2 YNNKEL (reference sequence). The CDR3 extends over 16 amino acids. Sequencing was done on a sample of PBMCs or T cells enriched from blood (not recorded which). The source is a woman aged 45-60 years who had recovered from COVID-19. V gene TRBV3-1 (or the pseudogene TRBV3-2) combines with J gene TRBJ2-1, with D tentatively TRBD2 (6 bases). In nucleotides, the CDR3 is TGTGCCAGCAGCCAAGAGGGGGGTCCGACCGCCAATGAGCAGTTCTTC. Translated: CASSQEGGPTANEQFF.